This entry lists 10 T cell receptor beta chains sequenced from one sample in a study of cytomegalovirus exposure and HLA in healthy donors. The primer mix had 60 Vbeta and 13 Jbeta primers. Assay: immunoSEQ multiplex PCR; the TCRdb copy retains only in-frame clones and omits some. The sample lists some 110,000 clones, 55% to 65% occurring once. Input material: PBMCs. The receptor set was obtained from a middle-aged woman in good health and CMV-seropositive.

The chain joins TRBV18 to TRBJ2-7; D unresolved. Trimming removed 2 bases from V and 3 bases from J, with 14 bases in between. This CDR3 has 15 amino acids. Germline V CDR1 and CDR2: KGHSH, LQKENI. Here the CDR3 reads CASSPRDFIIYEQYF. The CDR3 nucleotides are TGTGCCAGCTCACCAAGAGACTTCATTATCTACGAGCAGTACTTC.

This chain uses TRBV7-3 with TRBJ1-1; possible D gene TRBD1, 5 bases. CDR1 and CDR2 (germline): SGHTA, FQGTGA. V lost 6 bases to trimming and J lost 1 base, with 12 bases between them. CDR3 size: 14 residues. In DNA form, the CDR3 reads TGTGCCAGCAGAGTAGGGGCGTGGAACACTGAAGCTTTCTTT. Protein product: CASRVGAWNTEAFF.

The chain carries TRBV7-6 and TRBJ2-7; 7 positions agree with TRBD2. Germline V CDR1 and CDR2: SGHVS, FNYEAQ. The CDR3 is made up of 15 amino acids. V trimming: 4 bases; J trimming: 2 bases; junction bases outside the gene matches: 8. The CDR3 bases are TGTGCCAGCAGCTCGTTCCTAGCGGAAGCCTACGAGCAGTACTTC. Its translation is CASSSFLAEAYEQYF.

V is TRBV7-2 and J is TRBJ2-1; tentative D call: TRBD2 (5 bases). V was shortened by 6 bases and J by 3 bases, with 9 bases between the two germline ends. Germline-derived CDR1 and CDR2 are SGHTA and FQGNSA. The CDR3 is made up of 13 amino acids. CDR3 nucleotide sequence: TGTGCCAGCAGTCTCGGGATCTACAATGAGCAGTTCTTC. Amino acids: CASSLGIYNEQFF.

The V gene is TRBV28, the J gene TRBJ1-2; tentatively, D is TRBD1 (6 bases). The V end was cut by 5 bases, the J end by 6 bases, with 13 bases between. Germline CDR1 reads MDHEN; CDR2 reads SYDVKM. The CDR3 runs 13 residues. The CDR3 nucleotides read TGTGCCAGCAGTCCCTTCGGACAGCATGGCTACACCTTC. This codes for CASSPFGQHGYTF.

This clone was observed a few times. The rearrangement uses TRBV9 and TRBJ1-3; possibly TRBD1 for D (6 bases). This CDR3 comprises 14 residues. The V end lost 3 bases, the J end lost 2 bases, and 9 bases lay between the germline ends. CDR1 is SGDLS and CDR2 is YYNGEE in the germline V gene. The CDR3 sequence: CASSEGGTGNTIYF. In nucleotides, the CDR3 is TGTGCCAGCAGCGAGGGGGGGACTGGAAACACCATATATTTT.

The J gene is TRBJ2-7, the V gene TRBV2; 11 nucleotides align to TRBD2. Germline loops: CDR1 SNHLY, CDR2 FYNNEI. The CDR3 length is 15 residues. The junction had 7 bases not matched to a gene; V was cut back by 7 bases and J by 2 bases. Here the CDR3 DNA reads TGTGCCAGCACCCCCGGGACTAGCGGAGCCTACGAGCAGTACTTC. Translated: CASTPGTSGAYEQYF.

This rearrangement joins TRBV29-1 to TRBJ2-1; 7 bases are shared with TRBD1. CDR3 length: 13 residues. CDR1 and CDR2 (germline): SQVTM, ANQGSEA. Germline trimming cut 7 bases from V and 6 bases from J; bases unmatched to any gene: 9. CDR3 region: CSATRGLANEQFF. In nucleotides, the CDR3 is TGCAGCGCCACCAGGGGGTTGGCCAATGAGCAGTTCTTC.

This clone was recorded a few times. The gene calls are TRBV6-5 and TRBJ1-1; no definite D call. With 6 bases removed from V and 11 bases from J, the gap between germline ends came to 16 bases. This CDR3 is built from 12 residues. Per germline, CDR1 MNHEY and CDR2 SVGAGI. The CDR3 sequence: CASSQQVVGAFF. The CDR3 DNA follows: TGTGCCAGCAGCCAGCAGGTCGTGGGCGCTTTCTTT.

This clone has a single count. The rearrangement uses TRBV27 and TRBJ2-5; 10 bases align to TRBD2. The CDR3 has 15 residues. Germline V gives CDR1 MNHEY, CDR2 SMNVEV (reference sequence). With 8 bases clipped from V and 2 bases from J, the junction kept 8 bases outside the gene matches. CDR3 region: CASRRVAGGQETQYF. DNA of the CDR3: TGTGCCAGCCGTAGAGTAGCGGGAGGACAAGAGACCCAGTACTTC.